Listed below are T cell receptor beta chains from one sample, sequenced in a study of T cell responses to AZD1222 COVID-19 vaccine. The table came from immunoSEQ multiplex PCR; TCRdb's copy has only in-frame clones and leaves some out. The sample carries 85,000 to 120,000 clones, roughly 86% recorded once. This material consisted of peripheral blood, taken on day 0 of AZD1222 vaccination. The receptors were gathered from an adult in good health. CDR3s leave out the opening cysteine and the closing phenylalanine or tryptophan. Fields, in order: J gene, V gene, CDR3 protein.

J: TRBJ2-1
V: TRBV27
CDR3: ASTYVTGGFYNEQF

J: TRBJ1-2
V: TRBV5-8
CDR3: ASSFRAQGIGGYT

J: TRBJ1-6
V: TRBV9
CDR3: ASSDKERSNSPLH

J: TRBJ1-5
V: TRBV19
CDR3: ATDNVGIGVQPQH

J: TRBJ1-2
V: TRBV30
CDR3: AWSVPGTGYSYGYT

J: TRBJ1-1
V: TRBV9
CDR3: ASSFSGAPDTEAF

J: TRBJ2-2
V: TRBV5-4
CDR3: ASSRDTGELF

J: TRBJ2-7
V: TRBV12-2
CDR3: ASRPPGLRTQIEQY

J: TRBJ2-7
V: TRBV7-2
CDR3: ASSQTGAGEQY

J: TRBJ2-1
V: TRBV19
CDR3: ASSTPTRQGYNEQF

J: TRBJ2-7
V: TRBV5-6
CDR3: ASSLTGVSYEQY

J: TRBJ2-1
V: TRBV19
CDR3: ASRTGSSYNEQF

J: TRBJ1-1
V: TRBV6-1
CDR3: ASSALGWGYSGTEAF

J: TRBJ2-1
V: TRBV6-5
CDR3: ASGSGGAWDEQF

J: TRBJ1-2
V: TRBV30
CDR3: AQRGAGGYT

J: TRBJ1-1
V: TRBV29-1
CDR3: SVSRNTEAF

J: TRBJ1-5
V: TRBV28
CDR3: ASSLVPSHQPQH

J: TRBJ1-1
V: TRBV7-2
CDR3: ASSLAGRTMNTEAF

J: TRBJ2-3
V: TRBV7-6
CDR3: ASSLVIRAGDTQY

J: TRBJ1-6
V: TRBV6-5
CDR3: ASSPGRYNSPLH

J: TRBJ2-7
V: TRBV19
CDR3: ASSGLAPEQY

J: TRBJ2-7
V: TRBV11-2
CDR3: ASSYGTYEQY

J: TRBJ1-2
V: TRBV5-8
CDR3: ASSFRQDYGYT

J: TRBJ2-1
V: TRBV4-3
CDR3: ASSQDSDRVYNEQF

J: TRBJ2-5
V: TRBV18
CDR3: ASSLSGTGEETQY

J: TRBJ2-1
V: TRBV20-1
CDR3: SARDGTREF